This TCR beta chain appears in the sequencing data of a study of T cells in tumors after PD-1 blockade. Notes on the study in general: About 41% of tumor TCR clonotypes were also found in blood.

Concerning this clone itself: Its antigen remains unidentified.

Produced via immunoSEQ multiplex PCR; TCRdb's table is partial and in-frame only. The sample records some 4,800 clones, about 63% being singletons. The V and J ends lost 0 bases and 6 bases respectively, with 14 bases between them. Germline CDR1 reads MNHNY; CDR2 reads SVGAGI (reference sequence). The CDR3 length is 15 residues. This chain connects TRBV6-6 to TRBJ1-2; no firm D call. Here the sequenced sample was tumor tissue, taken after anti-PD-1 treatment. The sequence derives from a human donor with basal cell carcinoma. In nucleotides, the CDR3 is TGTGCCAGCAGTTACTCGAAGGATTTGAATCATGGCTACACCTTC. Its translation is CASSYSKDLNHGYTF.